The rows below give T cell receptor beta chains drawn from one sample of a study of blood T cells in healthy people across ages. TCRdb re-analysed the 5' RACE reads in MiXCR, keeping a single row per CDR3 protein. The table has more than 900,000 distinct CDR3 sequences, around 25% seen once. The same data also contributed to another study, on T cells of mothers and their children.

Specimen: blood. The receptors were sampled from a girl aged 2-10 years in good health. The CDR3 runs from the conserved cysteine through the conserved F or W. The D gene is left open where the match is weak. For some rows the clone size is stated as once, few or many, or as a class when expanded; others skip it.

TGCGCCAGCAGCTTAGAGAGGCAGACCTACGAGCAGTACTTC	CASSLERQTYEQYF	.	TRBV5-1	TRBJ2-7	few
TGCGCCAGCAGGAATTTGGACAGTAACTACGAGCAGTACTTC	CASRNLDSNYEQYF	.	TRBV10-2	TRBJ2-7	few
TGCAGCGTTGACCCGGGTCAGGGGTATCAAGAGACCCAGTACTTC	CSVDPGQGYQETQYF	.	TRBV29-1	TRBJ2-5	few
TGTGCCAGCAGCAACCTACTACAGGGGCTTTACAATGAGCAGTTCTTC	CASSNLLQGLYNEQFF	TRBD1	TRBV13	TRBJ2-1	.
TGTGCCAGCAGTTACGGTCTCGTAGGCACAGATACGCAGTATTTT	CASSYGLVGTDTQYF	.	TRBV6-2/TRBV6-3	TRBJ2-3	few
TGTGCCAGCAGCCTGACAGATTCCCTAGCCAAAAACATTCAGTACTTC	CASSLTDSLAKNIQYF	.	TRBV7-2	TRBJ2-4	few
TGTGCCAGCAATGATGAGGGACTAGCGGGAACATGGTCTAGCACCGGGGAGCTGTTTTTT	CASNDEGLAGTWSSTGELFF	TRBD2	TRBV6-1	TRBJ2-2	.
TGTGCCAGCAGCTTACGCTCGTCCCGCAGGTACACCGGGGAGCTGTTTTTT	CASSLRSSRRYTGELFF	.	TRBV7-2	TRBJ2-2	.
TGTGCCAGCAGCTTAGATTCCGACCCTCGACAGATCGTCCCCAAAAACATTCAGTACTTC	CASSLDSDPRQIVPKNIQYF	.	TRBV11-2	TRBJ2-4	.
TGTGCCAGCTCCGAGCGGCTAGCGGGAGATTCTAGCACAGATACGCAGTATTTT	CASSERLAGDSSTDTQYF	TRBD2	TRBV2	TRBJ2-3	.
TGTGCCACCAGTGCCTTAAACAGGGGTAGCTCCTACAATGAGCAGTTCTTC	CATSALNRGSSYNEQFF	TRBD1	TRBV24-1	TRBJ2-1	.
TGCAGTGCTAGAACTCCGGGACAGAACCCCTACGAGCAGTACTTC	CSARTPGQNPYEQYF	TRBD1	TRBV20-1	TRBJ2-7	few
TGCAGTGCTAGAGATGTCCAGGGAGGACAGTACGAGCAGTACTTC	CSARDVQGGQYEQYF	.	TRBV20-1	TRBJ2-7	.
TGTGCCAGCAGTTATACAGGGGACTTGGAGGCACCCCTCCACTTT	CASSYTGDLEAPLHF	TRBD1	TRBV6-5	TRBJ1-6	few
TGTGCCAGCGGGGGGACACCTCAAGAGACCCAGTACTTC	CASGGTPQETQYF	.	TRBV6-5	TRBJ2-5	few
TGCAGTGCTAGAGTGGGGGGCGGTGTGTCCCCTAAAGGCTTCTATGGCTACACCTTC	CSARVGGGVSPKGFYGYTF	.	TRBV20-1	TRBJ1-2	few
TGTGCCTCGAGCTGGCGGGGTGATTCACCCCTCCACTTT	CASSWRGDSPLHF	.	TRBV7-9	TRBJ1-6	.